The clone carrying this T cell receptor beta chain was seen just once. This sample was taken from a study of blood T cell repertoires in COVID-19. Study at large: Samples representing acute and convalescent COVID-19 were sourced from the United States, Italy and Spain. The analysed material was cDNA or gDNA that came from T cells, B-cell-depleted T cells, or PBMCs.

Germline values: CDR1 SGHRS, CDR2 YFSETQ. The V segment lost 0 bases and the J segment 4 bases; nucleotides outside the gene matches: 4. The CDR3 covers 16 residues. In the study's own analysis: Amplification of reference gene primers was used by the study to estimate nucleated cell counts. Profiling relied on immunoSEQ multiplex PCR, and the TCRdb table lists in-frame clones only, not all of them. V and J calls and clone size are copied from that table; D and trimming were computed from the DNA. Found here are some 160,000 clones, 83% of them singletons; the top ten hold 1.5%. This clonotype was sampled from a human donor in a cohort sampled during active COVID-19. Sequencing was carried out using peripheral blood. The V gene is TRBV5-1, the J gene TRBJ2-6; TRBD2 agrees at 7 bases. The CDR3 nucleotides are TGCGCCAGCAGCTTGGTAGCGGGCTTGGGGGCCAACGTCCTGACTTTC. Translating it yields CASSLVAGLGANVLTF.